Listed below are T cell receptor beta chains from one sample, sequenced in a study of T cell changes during pregnancy in multiple sclerosis. Profiling relied on immunoSEQ multiplex PCR, and the TCRdb table lists in-frame clones only, not all of them. The repertoire holds tens of thousands of clones, with about 85% as singletons. The input for sequencing was CD4+ T cells from peripheral blood mononuclear cells, taken before pregnancy. The source of these receptors is a female donor with multiple sclerosis, enrolled in a pregnancy study. CDR3s include the opening cysteine and the closing phenylalanine or tryptophan. The D gene is left open where the match is weak. Where a row states a size, it is once, few, many or the class of an expanded clone; other rows omit it.

v_gene	d_gene	abundance	j_gene	CDR3aa	CDR3nt
TRBV9	NA	once	TRBJ1-1	CASSVVQGPEAFF	TGTGCCAGCAGCGTAGTCCAGGGTCCTGAAGCTTTCTTT
TRBV7-2	TRBD1	few	TRBJ1-2	CASSPRTGAGYGYTF	TGTGCCAGCAGCCCCAGGACAGGGGCTGGCTATGGCTACACCTTC
TRBV13	NA	NA	TRBJ1-1	CASSLAGGAGTEAFF	TGTGCCAGCAGCTTAGCTGGGGGCGCGGGCACTGAAGCTTTCTTT
TRBV6-1	NA	NA	TRBJ2-7	CASSESGKTYEQYF	TGTGCCAGCAGTGAATCAGGCAAAACCTACGAGCAGTACTTC
TRBV29-1	NA	few	TRBJ2-4	CSVEVSGGQGNIQYF	TGCAGCGTTGAGGTTAGCGGGGGACAGGGGAACATTCAGTACTTC
TRBV6-5	NA	NA	TRBJ2-7	CASSYSWASTYEQYF	TGTGCCAGCAGTTACTCTTGGGCCAGCACCTACGAGCAGTACTTC
TRBV7-3	NA	NA	TRBJ2-2	CASSPRGGAGLNTGELFF	TGTGCCAGCAGCCCGAGAGGGGGGGCGGGACTGAACACCGGGGAGCTGTTTTTT
TRBV5-8	TRBD1	NA	TRBJ1-5	CASNRQGLGNQPQHF	TGTGCCAGCAACAGACAGGGGCTCGGCAATCAGCCCCAGCATTTT
TRBV27	NA	NA	TRBJ1-5	CASSFAGTPSGPQHF	TGTGCCAGCAGTTTCGCCGGGACACCCTCAGGGCCCCAGCATTTT
TRBV6-1	NA	once	TRBJ1-6	CASSESGAFNSPLHF	TGTGCCAGCAGTGAGTCAGGGGCTTTCAATTCACCCCTCCACTTT
TRBV30	NA	NA	TRBJ1-1	CAWMRDTPRAFF	TGTGCCTGGATGAGGGACACCCCCAGAGCTTTCTTT
TRBV7-8	TRBD1	few	TRBJ2-1	CASSLGGTGGNEQFF	TGTGCCAGCAGCTTAGGAGGGACAGGGGGCAATGAGCAGTTCTTC
TRBV5-4	NA	NA	TRBJ2-3	CASSLGGLPKDTQYF	TGTGCCAGCAGCTTGGGTGGGCTACCGAAGGATACGCAGTATTTT
TRBV28	NA	NA	TRBJ1-3	CASQKGVRRFGNTIYF	TGTGCCAGCCAGAAGGGGGTCAGAAGATTTGGAAACACCATATATTTT
TRBV6-5	TRBD2	NA	TRBJ2-7	CASSSPGTSGSYEQYF	TGTGCCAGCAGTTCCCCCGGGACTAGCGGGAGTTACGAGCAGTACTTC
TRBV6-6	NA	NA	TRBJ1-1	CASIDSWMNTEAFF	TGTGCCAGCATTGACAGTTGGATGAACACTGAAGCTTTCTTT
TRBV10-3	TRBD1	NA	TRBJ1-1	CATLHGQGGSVNTEAFF	TGTGCCACGCTCCATGGACAGGGTGGGTCGGTGAACACTGAAGCTTTCTTT
TRBV30	TRBD1	NA	TRBJ1-3	CASATGGSGNTIYF	TGTGCCTCCGCGACAGGGGGCTCTGGAAACACCATATATTTT
TRBV7-9	NA	NA	TRBJ1-6	CASNDGSFGSPLHF	TGTGCCAGCAATGATGGCAGTTTTGGCTCACCCCTCCACTTT
TRBV7-9	TRBD1	once	TRBJ2-7	CASSLQATGGDEQYF	TGTGCCAGCAGCTTACAGGCGACAGGGGGCGACGAGCAGTACTTC
TRBV7-6	NA	NA	TRBJ1-1	CASSLLPLDEIVGGTEAFF	TGTGCCAGCAGCTTACTCCCTCTGGACGAAATCGTGGGGGGCACTGAAGCTTTCTTT
TRBV4-3	TRBD1	NA	TRBJ1-3	CASSQDRGGRNTIYF	TGCGCCAGCAGCCAAGATCGAGGGGGCAGAAACACCATATATTTT
TRBV6-5	NA	NA	TRBJ2-3	CASSGQGFTDTQYF	TGTGCCAGCAGTGGCCAGGGATTCACAGATACGCAGTATTTT
TRBV5-1	NA	NA	TRBJ2-1	CASSLVGDYQFF	TGCGCCAGCAGCTTGGTAGGGGATTACCAGTTCTTC
TRBV28	NA	NA	TRBJ2-2	CASSLYTANTGELFF	TGTGCCAGCAGTTTATACACCGCGAACACCGGGGAGCTGTTTTTT
TRBV30	TRBD1	NA	TRBJ1-1	CAWRAGTVNTEAFF	TGTGCCTGGAGGGCCGGGACAGTGAACACTGAAGCTTTCTTT